The 5 T cell receptor beta chains below come from one sample, sequenced in a study of Ad26.COV2.S vaccination and SARS-CoV-2 variants. Using immunoSEQ multiplex PCR, the repertoire was profiled, and TCRdb retains in-frame clones only, with some absent. The sample consists of around 320,000 clones, around 84% of them appearing once. The treatment here: some 19 received Ad26.COV2.S at low or high dose, single or two shots; about 5 received placebo; per-sample allocation not given. Sampling was performed 63 days after the first vaccine or placebo injection. The sequencing used peripheral blood, collected in a trial of Ad26.COV2.S vaccine versus placebo. These TCRs come from a person aged 18-65 years who received the Ad26.COV2.S COVID-19 vaccine or a placebo.

The chain employs TRBV6-2 or TRBV6-3 and TRBJ1-6; D unresolved. The germline V and J ends were trimmed by 6 bases and 9 bases, with 15 bases remaining between them. The CDR3 covers 14 residues. Germline-derived CDR1 and CDR2 are MNHEY and SVGEGT. This CDR3 reads CASSLVKGGSPLHF. The CDR3 DNA reads TGTGCCAGCAGCCTCGTAAAGGGTGGTTCACCCCTCCACTTT.

V and J are TRBV4-1 and TRBJ2-2, with TRBD1 identical over 7 bases. This CDR3 spans 16 amino acids. Germline-derived CDR1 and CDR2 are MGHRA and YSYEKL. Trimming cost V 4 bases and J 4 bases; bases outside gene matches: 9. CDR3 nucleotide sequence: TGCGCCAGCAGCCCAACCAACAGGGGTAGCACCGGGGAGCTGTTTTTT. Its translation: CASSPTNRGSTGELFF.

The chain is built from TRBV6-5 and TRBJ2-1; D is unclear. The ends were cut back, 5 bases at V and 9 bases at J, with 11 bases in the middle. The CDR3 totals 12 residues. Germline V gene sequence: CDR1 MNHEY, CDR2 SVGAGI. The CDR3 loop reads CASSQRMGEQFF. CDR3 nucleotides: TGTGCCAGCAGTCAAAGGATGGGTGAGCAGTTCTTC.

The gene calls are TRBV7-9 and TRBJ2-7; D uncertain. V lost 7 bases and J 1 base, leaving 8 bases between the germline ends. The CDR3 length is 12 residues. CDR1 is SEHNR and CDR2 is FQNEAQ in the germline V gene (reference sequence). This CDR3 is CASNENSYEQYF. The CDR3, as DNA: TGTGCCAGCAATGAGAATTCCTACGAGCAGTACTTC.

CDR3 DNA sequence: TGCAGCGTGGACAGGGGACGGAACACTGAAGCTTTCTTT. Translated: CSVDRGRNTEAFF. V is TRBV29-1 and J is TRBJ1-1; TRBD1 matches 9 bases. V trimming: 6 bases; J trimming: 1 base; junction bases outside the gene matches: 3. CDR3 size: 13 residues. Germline CDR1 SQVTM, CDR2 ANQGSEA. Using reference TRBV29-1 and TRBJ1-1 for the parts outside the CDR3, the full variable domain is SAVISQKPSRDICQRGTSLTIQCQVDSQVTMMFWYRQQPGQSLTLIATANQGSEATYESGFVIDKFPISRPNLTFSTLTVSNMSPEDSSIYLCSVDRGRNTEAFFGQGTRLTVV.